This is a list of T cell receptor beta chains from one sample in a study of T-cell reconstitution after alpha-beta-depleted transplantation in children. TCRdb reprocessed the PCR reads via MiXCR and lists one record per CDR3 protein. Among 300,000 to 400,000 distinct CDR3 sequences listed, 10% to 15% were seen once. This material consisted of PBMCs, taken from the stem cell graft. These receptors originate from a human donor who donated a stem cell graft to a child with Fanconi anemia. CDR3s include the opening cysteine and the closing phenylalanine or tryptophan. The D gene is left open where the match is weak. Part of the rows lack a size; the others show once, few, many or a class for expanded clones.

d_gene: TRBD2
j_gene: TRBJ2-7
v_gene: TRBV12-3/TRBV12-4
abundance: -
CDR3nt: TGTGCCAGCAGCTTACTAGCGGGGGGGCGGAACGAGCAGTACTTC
CDR3aa: CASSLLAGGRNEQYF

d_gene: -
j_gene: TRBJ2-3
v_gene: TRBV15
abundance: -
CDR3nt: TGTGCCACCAGCAGAGATGCTGGTCCGGCACGAAATACGCAGTATTTT
CDR3aa: CATSRDAGPARNTQYF

d_gene: TRBD2
j_gene: TRBJ2-1
v_gene: TRBV7-2
abundance: -
CDR3nt: TGTGCCAGCAGCTCCCCTTTGGAAGCGGGGGGGTCCAATGAGCAGTTCTTC
CDR3aa: CASSSPLEAGGSNEQFF

d_gene: -
j_gene: TRBJ2-5
v_gene: TRBV5-6
abundance: many
CDR3nt: TGTGCCAGCAGCTTGTTTTCAGCCCGCGGGGAGACCCAGTACTTC
CDR3aa: CASSLFSARGETQYF

d_gene: -
j_gene: TRBJ1-2
v_gene: TRBV11-2
abundance: many
CDR3nt: TGTGCCAGCAGCTCCCGGACGCTCCCTGATGTCTATGGCTACACCTTC
CDR3aa: CASSSRTLPDVYGYTF

d_gene: TRBD1
j_gene: TRBJ2-3
v_gene: TRBV5-6
abundance: few
CDR3nt: TGTGCCAGCAGCTCCGGGACAGATCATTACACAGATACGCAGTATTTT
CDR3aa: CASSSGTDHYTDTQYF

d_gene: -
j_gene: TRBJ1-2
v_gene: TRBV5-6
abundance: many
CDR3nt: TGTGCCAGCACATACAGGGCCGGCTACACCTTC
CDR3aa: CASTYRAGYTF

d_gene: -
j_gene: TRBJ2-2
v_gene: TRBV7-7
abundance: many
CDR3nt: TGTGCTAGCTCTTTGGGGACCCTTGGAGCCGGGGAGCTGTTTTTT
CDR3aa: CASSLGTLGAGELFF

d_gene: -
j_gene: TRBJ1-3
v_gene: TRBV6-1
abundance: -
CDR3nt: TGTGCCAGCATTGACAGCGGAAACACCATATATTTT
CDR3aa: CASIDSGNTIYF

d_gene: -
j_gene: TRBJ2-5
v_gene: TRBV12-3/TRBV12-4
abundance: many
CDR3nt: TGTGCCAGCAGCCCCCCCGCGGGGACCCAGTACTTC
CDR3aa: CASSPPAGTQYF

d_gene: TRBD1
j_gene: TRBJ1-6
v_gene: TRBV5-1
abundance: -
CDR3nt: TGCGCCAGCAGCTCCGGGACAGGGCCAAAAGCGGATCATTCACCCCTCCACTTT
CDR3aa: CASSSGTGPKADHSPLHF

d_gene: -
j_gene: TRBJ2-1
v_gene: TRBV20-1
abundance: many
CDR3nt: TGCAGTGCGGGTACCGGGACACACTCCTACAATGAGCAGTTCTTC
CDR3aa: CSAGTGTHSYNEQFF

d_gene: -
j_gene: TRBJ2-7
v_gene: TRBV7-9
abundance: -
CDR3nt: TGTGCCAGCAGCACTACAGACTCTACCTCCTACGAGCAGTACTTC
CDR3aa: CASSTTDSTSYEQYF

d_gene: -
j_gene: TRBJ2-1
v_gene: TRBV7-2
abundance: -
CDR3nt: TGTGCCAGCAGCCTTCTTGGGGGGGCCAGGGAGCAGTTCTTC
CDR3aa: CASSLLGGAREQFF

d_gene: TRBD1
j_gene: TRBJ1-4
v_gene: TRBV4-1
abundance: -
CDR3nt: TGCGCCAGCAGCCAAGAGAGGGACAGCCATGAAAAACTGTTTTTT
CDR3aa: CASSQERDSHEKLFF

d_gene: -
j_gene: TRBJ2-3
v_gene: TRBV28
abundance: few
CDR3nt: TGTGCCAGCAGGGAGGGGGGGCGTAGAGATACGCAGTATTTT
CDR3aa: CASREGGRRDTQYF

d_gene: TRBD2
j_gene: TRBJ2-5
v_gene: TRBV12-3/TRBV12-4
abundance: -
CDR3nt: TGTGCCAGCAGTTTTTCTAGCGGGGGGGCCACCCAGTACTTC
CDR3aa: CASSFSSGGATQYF

d_gene: TRBD2
j_gene: TRBJ2-7
v_gene: TRBV12-3/TRBV12-4
abundance: few
CDR3nt: TGTGCCAGCAGTTTGGGGACTAGCGGGGGGATATCCGAGCAGTACTTC
CDR3aa: CASSLGTSGGISEQYF

d_gene: -
j_gene: TRBJ2-1
v_gene: TRBV3-1
abundance: -
CDR3nt: TGTGCCAGCAGCCAAGATCGTGGGGCCCACAATGAGCAGTTCTTC
CDR3aa: CASSQDRGAHNEQFF

d_gene: TRBD1
j_gene: TRBJ1-6
v_gene: TRBV20-1
abundance: few
CDR3nt: TGCAGTGTCCGGGACAGGAGCAATTCACCCCTCCACTTT
CDR3aa: CSVRDRSNSPLHF

d_gene: TRBD2
j_gene: TRBJ2-2
v_gene: TRBV7-6
abundance: few
CDR3nt: TGTGCCAGCAGCTTAGGGGCTAGCGGGGGCACCGGGGAGCTGTTTTTT
CDR3aa: CASSLGASGGTGELFF

d_gene: -
j_gene: TRBJ2-5
v_gene: TRBV29-1
abundance: -
CDR3nt: TGCAGCGTTTATCGACAGCTACAAGAGACCCAGTACTTC
CDR3aa: CSVYRQLQETQYF

d_gene: -
j_gene: TRBJ1-2
v_gene: TRBV3-1
abundance: few
CDR3nt: TGTGCCAGCAGCCTTTTGGACAATGGCTACACCTTC
CDR3aa: CASSLLDNGYTF

d_gene: -
j_gene: TRBJ1-2
v_gene: TRBV28
abundance: -
CDR3nt: TGTGCCAGCCTTGCACCGGGGCGCGCTAACTATGGCTACACCTTC
CDR3aa: CASLAPGRANYGYTF